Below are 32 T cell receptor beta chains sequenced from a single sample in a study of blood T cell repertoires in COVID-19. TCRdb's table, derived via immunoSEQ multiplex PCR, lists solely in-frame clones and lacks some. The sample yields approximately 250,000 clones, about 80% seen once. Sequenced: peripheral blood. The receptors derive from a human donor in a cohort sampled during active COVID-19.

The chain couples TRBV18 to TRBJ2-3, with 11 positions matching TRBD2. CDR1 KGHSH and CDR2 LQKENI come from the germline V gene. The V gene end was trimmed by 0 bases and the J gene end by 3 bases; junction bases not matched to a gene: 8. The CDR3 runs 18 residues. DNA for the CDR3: TGTGCCAGCTCACCACCATTTACTAGCGGGGGTGTGACAGATACGCAGTATTTT. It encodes CASSPPFTSGGVTDTQYF.

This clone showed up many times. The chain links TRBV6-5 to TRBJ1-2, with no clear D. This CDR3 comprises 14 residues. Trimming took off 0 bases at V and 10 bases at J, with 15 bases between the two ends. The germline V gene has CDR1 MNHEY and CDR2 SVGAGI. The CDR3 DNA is TGTGCCAGCAGTTACTCGATTACAGCCGGAACCTACACCTTC. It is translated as CASSYSITAGTYTF.

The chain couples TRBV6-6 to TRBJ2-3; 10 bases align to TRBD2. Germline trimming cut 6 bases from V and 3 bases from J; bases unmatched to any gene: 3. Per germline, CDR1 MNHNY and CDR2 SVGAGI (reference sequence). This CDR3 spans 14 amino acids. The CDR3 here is CASSLSGGTDTQYF. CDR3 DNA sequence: TGTGCCAGCAGCCTTAGCGGGGGGACAGATACGCAGTATTTT.

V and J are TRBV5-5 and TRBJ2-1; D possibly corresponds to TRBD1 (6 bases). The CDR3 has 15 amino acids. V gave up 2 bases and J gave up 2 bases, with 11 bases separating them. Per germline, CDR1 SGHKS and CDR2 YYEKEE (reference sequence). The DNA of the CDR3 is TGTGCCAGCAGCTTCGCTACAGGGCCCTACAATGAGCAGTTCTTC. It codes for CASSFATGPYNEQFF. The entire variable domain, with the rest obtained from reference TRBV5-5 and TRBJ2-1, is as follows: DAGVTQSPTHLIKTRGQQVTLRCSPISGHKSVSWYQQVLGQGPQFIFQYYEKEERGRGNFPDRFSARQFPNYSSELNVNALLLGDSALYLCASSFATGPYNEQFFGPGTRLTVL.

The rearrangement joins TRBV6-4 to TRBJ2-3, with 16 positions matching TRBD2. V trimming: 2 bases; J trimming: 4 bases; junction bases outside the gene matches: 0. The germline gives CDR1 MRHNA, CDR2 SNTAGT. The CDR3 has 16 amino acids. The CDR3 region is CASSDGTSGGADTQYF. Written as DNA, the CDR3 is TGTGCCAGCAGTGACGGGACTAGCGGGGGGGCAGATACGCAGTATTTT.

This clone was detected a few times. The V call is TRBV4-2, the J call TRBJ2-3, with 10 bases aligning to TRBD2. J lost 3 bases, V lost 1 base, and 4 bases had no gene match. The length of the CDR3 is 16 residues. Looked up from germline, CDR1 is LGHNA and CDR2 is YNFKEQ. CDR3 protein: CASSQGWGLATDTQYF. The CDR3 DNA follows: TGTGCCAGCAGCCAAGGGTGGGGACTAGCGACAGATACGCAGTATTTT.

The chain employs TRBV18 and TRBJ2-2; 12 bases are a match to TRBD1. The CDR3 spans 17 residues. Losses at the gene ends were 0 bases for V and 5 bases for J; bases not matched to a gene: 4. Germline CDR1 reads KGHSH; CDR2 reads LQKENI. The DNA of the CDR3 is TGTGCCAGCTCACCACCTGGGACAGGGGGCAGGACCGGGGAGCTGTTTTTT. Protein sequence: CASSPPGTGGRTGELFF.

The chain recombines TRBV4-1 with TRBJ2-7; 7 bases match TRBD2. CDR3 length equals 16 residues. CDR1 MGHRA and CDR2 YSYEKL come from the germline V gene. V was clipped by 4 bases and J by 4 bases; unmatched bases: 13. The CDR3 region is CASSLKADGGGYEQYF. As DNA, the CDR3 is TGCGCCAGCAGCCTCAAGGCAGACGGCGGGGGTTACGAGCAGTACTTC.

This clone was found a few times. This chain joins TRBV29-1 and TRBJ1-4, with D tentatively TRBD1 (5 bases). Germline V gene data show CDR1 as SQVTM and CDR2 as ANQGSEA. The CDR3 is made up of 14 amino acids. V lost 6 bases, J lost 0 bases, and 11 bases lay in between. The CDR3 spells CSVQGAATNEKLFF. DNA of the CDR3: TGCAGCGTCCAGGGTGCAGCAACTAATGAAAAACTGTTTTTT.

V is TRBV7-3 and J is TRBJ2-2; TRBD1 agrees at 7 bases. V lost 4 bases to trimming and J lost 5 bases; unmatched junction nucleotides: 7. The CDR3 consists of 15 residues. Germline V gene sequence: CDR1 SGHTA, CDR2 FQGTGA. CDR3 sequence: CASSSQGRRTGELFF. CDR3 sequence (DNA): TGTGCCAGCAGCTCACAGGGGCGTAGGACCGGGGAGCTGTTTTTT.

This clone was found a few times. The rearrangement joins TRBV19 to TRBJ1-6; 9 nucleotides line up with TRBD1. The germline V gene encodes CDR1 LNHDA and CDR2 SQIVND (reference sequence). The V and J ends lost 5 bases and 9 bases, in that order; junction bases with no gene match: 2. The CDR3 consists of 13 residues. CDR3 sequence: CASSPDRGSPLHF. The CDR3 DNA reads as TGTGCCAGTAGTCCGGACAGGGGTTCACCCCTCCACTTT.

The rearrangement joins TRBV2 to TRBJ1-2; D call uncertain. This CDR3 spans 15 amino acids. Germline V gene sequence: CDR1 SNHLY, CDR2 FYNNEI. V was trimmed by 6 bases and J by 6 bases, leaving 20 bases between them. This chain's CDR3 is CASREARVPVNGYTF. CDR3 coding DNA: TGTGCCAGCAGGGAGGCCCGGGTTCCCGTCAATGGCTACACCTTC.

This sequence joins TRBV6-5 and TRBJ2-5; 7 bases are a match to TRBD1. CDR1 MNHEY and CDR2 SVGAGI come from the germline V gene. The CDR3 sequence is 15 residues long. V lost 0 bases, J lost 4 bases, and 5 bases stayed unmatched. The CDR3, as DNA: TGTGCCAGCAGTTACTCCACGACAGGGATAGAGACCCAGTACTTC. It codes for CASSYSTTGIETQYF.

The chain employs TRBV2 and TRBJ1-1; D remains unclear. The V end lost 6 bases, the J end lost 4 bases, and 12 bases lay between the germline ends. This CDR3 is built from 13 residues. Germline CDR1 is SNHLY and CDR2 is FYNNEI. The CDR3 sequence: CASRYVGGTEAFF. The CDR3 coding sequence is TGTGCCAGCAGATACGTCGGTGGCACTGAAGCTTTCTTT.

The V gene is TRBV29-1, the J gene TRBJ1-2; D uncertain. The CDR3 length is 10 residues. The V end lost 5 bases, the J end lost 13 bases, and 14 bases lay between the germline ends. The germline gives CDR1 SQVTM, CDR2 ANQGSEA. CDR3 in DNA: TGCAGCGTTAACTCCGGGTTCTCCACCTTC. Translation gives CSVNSGFSTF. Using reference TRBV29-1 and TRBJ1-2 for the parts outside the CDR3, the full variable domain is SAVISQKPSRDICQRGTSLTIQCQVDSQVTMMFWYRQQPGQSLTLIATANQGSEATYESGFVIDKFPISRPNLTFSTLTVSNMSPEDSSIYLCSVNSGFSTFGSGTRLTVV.

CDR3 sequence: CASSSAGTAYEQYF. CDR3 nucleotide sequence: TGTGCCAGCAGTTCCGCCGGGACAGCCTACGAGCAGTACTTC. The rearrangement joins TRBV6-2 or TRBV6-3 to TRBJ2-7; TRBD1 aligns across 7 bases. Trimming took 4 bases from V and 2 from J; bases not matched to a gene: 5. The V gene's germline CDR1 is MNHEY and CDR2 SVGEGT. This CDR3 is built from 14 residues.

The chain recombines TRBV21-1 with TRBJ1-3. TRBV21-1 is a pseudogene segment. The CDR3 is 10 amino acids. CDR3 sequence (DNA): TGTGCCAGCAGCAAAGGCCCAAGCCTTTTT. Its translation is CASSKGPSLF.

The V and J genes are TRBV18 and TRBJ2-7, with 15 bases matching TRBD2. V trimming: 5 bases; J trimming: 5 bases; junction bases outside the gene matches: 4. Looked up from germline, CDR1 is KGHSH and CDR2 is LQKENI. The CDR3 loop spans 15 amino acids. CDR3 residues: CASSGTSGGSNEQYF. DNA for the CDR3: TGTGCCAGCTCAGGGACTAGCGGGGGGAGTAACGAGCAGTACTTC. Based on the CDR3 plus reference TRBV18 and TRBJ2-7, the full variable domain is NAGVMQNPRHLVRRRGQEARLRCSPMKGHSHVYWYRQLPEEGLKFMVYLQKENIIDESGMPKERFSAEFPKEGPSILRIQQVVRGDSAAYFCASSGTSGGSNEQYFGPGTRLTVT.

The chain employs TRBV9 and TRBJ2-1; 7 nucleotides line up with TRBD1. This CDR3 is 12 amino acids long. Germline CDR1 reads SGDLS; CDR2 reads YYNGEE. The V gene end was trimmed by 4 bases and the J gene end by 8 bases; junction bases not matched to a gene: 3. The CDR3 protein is CASSRDRDEQFF. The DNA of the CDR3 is TGTGCCAGCAGCCGCGACAGGGATGAGCAGTTCTTC.

In DNA, the CDR3 is TGTGCCAGCAGCACGGGACAGGGGGGACAAGAGACCCAGTACTTC. Its protein is CASSTGQGGQETQYF. The chain links TRBV3-1 (or the pseudogene TRBV3-2) to TRBJ2-5; 11 bases agree with TRBD1. CDR1 is LGHDT and CDR2 is YNNKEL in the germline V gene (reference sequence). The CDR3 consists of 15 residues. V shed 5 bases, J shed 2 bases, and the junction held 4 bases outside the gene matches.

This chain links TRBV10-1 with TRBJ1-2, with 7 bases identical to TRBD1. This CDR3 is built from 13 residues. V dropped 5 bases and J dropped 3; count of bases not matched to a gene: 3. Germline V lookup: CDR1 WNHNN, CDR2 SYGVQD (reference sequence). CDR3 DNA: TGCGCCAGCAGTCTCGACAGGGACTATGGCTACACCTTC. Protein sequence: CASSLDRDYGYTF.

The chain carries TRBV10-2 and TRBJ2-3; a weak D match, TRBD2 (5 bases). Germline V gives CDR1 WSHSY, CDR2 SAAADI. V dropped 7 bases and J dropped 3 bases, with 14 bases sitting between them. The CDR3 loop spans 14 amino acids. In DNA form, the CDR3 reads TGCGCCAGCATTACGGACTCTGCTACAGATACGCAGTATTTT. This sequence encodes CASITDSATDTQYF.

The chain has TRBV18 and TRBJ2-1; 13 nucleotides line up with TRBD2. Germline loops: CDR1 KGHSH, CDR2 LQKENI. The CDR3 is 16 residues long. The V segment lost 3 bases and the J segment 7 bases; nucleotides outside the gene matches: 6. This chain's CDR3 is CASSPQGLAGRNEQFF. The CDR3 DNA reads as TGTGCCAGCTCACCTCAGGGACTAGCGGGGAGGAATGAGCAGTTCTTC.

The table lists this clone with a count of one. DNA for the CDR3: TGCGCCAGCAGCTTGGGGCTGGCGGCCAACAATGAGCAGTTCTTC. Translation: CASSLGLAANNEQFF. The V gene is TRBV5-1, the J gene TRBJ2-1; D remains ambiguous. CDR3 length: 15 residues. CDR1 is SGHRS, CDR2 YFSETQ, per germline. The V and J ends lost 0 bases and 5 bases respectively, with 12 bases between them. The variable domain in full, completed from reference TRBV5-1 and TRBJ2-1, reads KAGVTQTPRYLIKTRGQQVTLSCSPISGHRSVSWYQQTPGQGLQFLFEYFSETQRNKGNFPGRFSGRQFSNSRSEMNVSTLELGDSALYLCASSLGLAANNEQFFGPGTRLTVL.

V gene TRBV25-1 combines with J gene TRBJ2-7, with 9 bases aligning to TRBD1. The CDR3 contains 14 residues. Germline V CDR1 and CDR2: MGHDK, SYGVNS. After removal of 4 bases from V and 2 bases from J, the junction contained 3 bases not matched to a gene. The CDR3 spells CASSARQGAYEQYF. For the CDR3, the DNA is TGTGCCAGCAGTGCTCGACAGGGGGCCTACGAGCAGTACTTC.

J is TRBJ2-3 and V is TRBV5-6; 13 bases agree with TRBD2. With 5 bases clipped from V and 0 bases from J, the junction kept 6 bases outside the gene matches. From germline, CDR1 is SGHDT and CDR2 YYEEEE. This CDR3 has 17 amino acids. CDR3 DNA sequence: TGTGCCAGCAGTCTACTAGCGGGGGGGCCTAGCACAGATACGCAGTATTTT. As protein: CASSLLAGGPSTDTQYF.

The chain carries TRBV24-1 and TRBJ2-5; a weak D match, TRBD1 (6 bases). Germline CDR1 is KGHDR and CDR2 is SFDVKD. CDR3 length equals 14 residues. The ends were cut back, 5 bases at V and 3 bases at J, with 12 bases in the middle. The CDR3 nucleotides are TGTGCCACCAGTGGGGGGACACCAGAAGAGACCCAGTACTTC. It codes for CATSGGTPEETQYF.

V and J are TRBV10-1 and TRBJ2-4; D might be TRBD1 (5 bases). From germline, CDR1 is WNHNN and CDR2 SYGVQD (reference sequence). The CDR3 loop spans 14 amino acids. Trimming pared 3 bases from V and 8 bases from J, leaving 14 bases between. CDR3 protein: CASSESSQGDIQYF. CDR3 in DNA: TGCGCCAGCAGTGAAAGTAGCCAAGGGGACATTCAGTACTTC.

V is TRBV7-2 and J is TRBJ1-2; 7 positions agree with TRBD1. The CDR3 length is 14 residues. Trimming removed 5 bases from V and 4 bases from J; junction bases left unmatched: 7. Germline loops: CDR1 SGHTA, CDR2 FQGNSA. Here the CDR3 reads CASSPGQRLYGYTF. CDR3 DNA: TGTGCCAGCAGCCCGGGACAGAGACTCTATGGCTACACCTTC.

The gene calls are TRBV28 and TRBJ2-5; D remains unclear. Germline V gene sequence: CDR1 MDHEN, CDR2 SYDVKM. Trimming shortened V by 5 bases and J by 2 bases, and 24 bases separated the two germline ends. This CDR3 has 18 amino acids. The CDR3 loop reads CASSNHLWPQRKQETQYF. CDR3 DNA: TGTGCCAGCAGTAACCACCTCTGGCCCCAGAGGAAGCAAGAGACCCAGTACTTC.

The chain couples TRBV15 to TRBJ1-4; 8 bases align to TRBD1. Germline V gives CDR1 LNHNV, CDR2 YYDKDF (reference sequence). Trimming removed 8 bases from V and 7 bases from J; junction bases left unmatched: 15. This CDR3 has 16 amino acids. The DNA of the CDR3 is TGTGCCACCCGAAGAGAGTTCGGACAGGGACTTGAAAAACTGTTTTTT. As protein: CATRREFGQGLEKLFF.

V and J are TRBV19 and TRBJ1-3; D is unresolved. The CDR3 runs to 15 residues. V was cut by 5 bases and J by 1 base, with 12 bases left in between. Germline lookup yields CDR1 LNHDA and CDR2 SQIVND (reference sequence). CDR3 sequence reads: CASSSRDLSGNTIYF. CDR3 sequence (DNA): TGTGCCAGTAGTTCGCGCGATTTATCTGGAAACACCATATATTTT. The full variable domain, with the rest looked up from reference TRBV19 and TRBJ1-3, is DGGITQSPKYLFRKEGQNVTLSCEQNLNHDAMYWYRQDPGQGLRLIYYSQIVNDFQKGDIAEGYSVSREKKESFPLTVTSAQKNPTAFYLCASSSRDLSGNTIYFGEGSWLTVV.